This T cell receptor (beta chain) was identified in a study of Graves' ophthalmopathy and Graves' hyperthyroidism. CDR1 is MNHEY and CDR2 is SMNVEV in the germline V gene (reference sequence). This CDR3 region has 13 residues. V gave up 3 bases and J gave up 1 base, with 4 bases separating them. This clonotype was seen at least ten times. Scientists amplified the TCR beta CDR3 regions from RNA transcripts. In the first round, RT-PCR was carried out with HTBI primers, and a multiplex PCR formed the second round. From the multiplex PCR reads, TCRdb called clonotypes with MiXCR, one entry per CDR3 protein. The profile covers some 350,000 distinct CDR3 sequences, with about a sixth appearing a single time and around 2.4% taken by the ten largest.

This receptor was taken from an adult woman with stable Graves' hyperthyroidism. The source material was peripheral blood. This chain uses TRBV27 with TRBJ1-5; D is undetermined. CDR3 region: CASSLTSNQPQHF. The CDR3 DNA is TGTGCCAGCAGTTTGACGAGCAATCAGCCCCAGCATTTT.